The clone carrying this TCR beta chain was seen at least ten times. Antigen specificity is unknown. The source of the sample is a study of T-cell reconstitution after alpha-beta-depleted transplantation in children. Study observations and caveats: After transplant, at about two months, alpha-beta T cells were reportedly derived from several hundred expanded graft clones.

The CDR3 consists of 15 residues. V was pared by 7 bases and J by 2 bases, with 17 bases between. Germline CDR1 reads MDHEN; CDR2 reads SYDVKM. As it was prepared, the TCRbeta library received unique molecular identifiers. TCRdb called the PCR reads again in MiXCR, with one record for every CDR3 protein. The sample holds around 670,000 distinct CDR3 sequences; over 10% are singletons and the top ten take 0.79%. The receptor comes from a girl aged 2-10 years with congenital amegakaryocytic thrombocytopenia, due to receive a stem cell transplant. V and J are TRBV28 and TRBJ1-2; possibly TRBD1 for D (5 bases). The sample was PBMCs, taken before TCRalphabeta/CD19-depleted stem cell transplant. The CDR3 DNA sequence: TGTGCCAGCACAAAGCGGGGGGAATGGAACTATGGCTACACCTTC. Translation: CASTKRGEWNYGYTF.